The sequence of this TCR beta chain was determined in a study of lymphopenia after photon versus proton radiotherapy. Overall study findings and caveats: Proton therapy kept repertoires fairly stable, unlike photons, which gained effector/memory cells.

Regarding this clone: Its antigen is still unknown.

Sequenced by immunoSEQ multiplex PCR; TCRdb stores in-frame clones only, minus some. The sample records some 170,000 clones, roughly nine tenths being singletons. Germline loops: CDR1 SEHNR, CDR2 FQNEAQ (reference sequence). The J segment lost 0 bases and the V segment lost 5 bases, leaving 8 bases of the junction unmatched. The CDR3 spans 16 residues. This TCR was recovered from a man aged 50-60 years with gastric cancer. Sample: peripheral blood, taken from a patient treated with photon-based radiotherapy. This chain links TRBV7-9 with TRBJ1-1, with 8 bases aligning to TRBD1. Written as DNA, the CDR3 is TGTGCCAGCAGCCCCCAGGGGGCCTCCATGAACACTGAAGCTTTCTTT. It translates to CASSPQGASMNTEAFF.